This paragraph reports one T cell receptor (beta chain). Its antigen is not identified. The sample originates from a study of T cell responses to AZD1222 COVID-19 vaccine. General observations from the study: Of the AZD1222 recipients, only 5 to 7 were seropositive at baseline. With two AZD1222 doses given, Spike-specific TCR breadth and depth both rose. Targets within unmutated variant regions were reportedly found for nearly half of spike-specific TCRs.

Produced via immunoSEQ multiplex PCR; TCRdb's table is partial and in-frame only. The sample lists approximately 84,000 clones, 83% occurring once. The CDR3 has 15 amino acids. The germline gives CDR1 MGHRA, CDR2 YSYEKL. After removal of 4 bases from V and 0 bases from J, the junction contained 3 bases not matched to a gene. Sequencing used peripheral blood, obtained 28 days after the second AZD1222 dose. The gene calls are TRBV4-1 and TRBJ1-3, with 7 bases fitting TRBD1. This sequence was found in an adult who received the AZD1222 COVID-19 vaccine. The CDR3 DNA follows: TGCGCCAGCAGCCTTGACAGGGACTCTGGAAACACCATATATTTT. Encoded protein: CASSLDRDSGNTIYF.